The 2 T cell receptor beta chains given below trace back to one sample, sequenced in a study of shared clonotypes between healthy human individuals. Measured with immunoSEQ multiplex PCR; TCRdb has only the in-frame clones, and not every one. This repertoire shows approximately 1,500,000 clones, nearly 99% found once; its top ten account for about 0.45%. The specimen was naive CD4+ T cells sorted from blood. Subset in this sample: CD45RA+ positively selected. The receptors were sampled from a man between 25 and 39 years old in good health.

The chain recombines TRBV29-1 with TRBJ2-1; possible D gene TRBD2, 6 bases. This CDR3 has 17 residues. V shed 5 bases and J shed 3 bases, with 23 bases lying between them. The germline V gene encodes CDR1 SQVTM and CDR2 ANQGSEA. In DNA, the CDR3 is TGCAGCGTTTTGACGGGACTCTATTCTGCAGGCTACAATGAGCAGTTCTTC. Translating it yields CSVLTGLYSAGYNEQFF.

The J gene is TRBJ2-7, the V gene TRBV6-1; D remains unclear. The CDR3 extends over 12 amino acids. Germline CDR1 MNHNS, CDR2 SASEGT. V was shortened by 4 bases and J by 3 bases, with 7 bases between the two germline ends. The CDR3 sequence: CASSVNNYEQYF. DNA of the CDR3: TGTGCCAGCAGTGTCAACAACTACGAGCAGTACTTC.